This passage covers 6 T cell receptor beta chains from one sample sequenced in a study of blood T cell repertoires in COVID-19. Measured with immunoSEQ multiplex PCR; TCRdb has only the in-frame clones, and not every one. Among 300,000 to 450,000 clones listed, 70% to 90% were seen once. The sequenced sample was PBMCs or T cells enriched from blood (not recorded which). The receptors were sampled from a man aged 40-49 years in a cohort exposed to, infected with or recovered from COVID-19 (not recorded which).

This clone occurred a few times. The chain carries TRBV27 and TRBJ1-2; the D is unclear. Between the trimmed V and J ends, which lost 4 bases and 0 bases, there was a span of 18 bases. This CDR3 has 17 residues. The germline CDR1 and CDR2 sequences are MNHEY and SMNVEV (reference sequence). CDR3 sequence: CASSYTSTLTSNYGYTF. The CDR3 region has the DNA TGTGCCAGCAGTTACACCTCCACACTAACCTCTAACTATGGCTACACCTTC.

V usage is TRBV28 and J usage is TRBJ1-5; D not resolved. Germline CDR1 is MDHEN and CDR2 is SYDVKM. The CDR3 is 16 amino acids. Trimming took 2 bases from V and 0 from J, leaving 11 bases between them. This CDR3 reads CASSLGQAVSNQPQHF. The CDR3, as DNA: TGTGCCAGCAGTTTAGGGCAGGCCGTTAGCAATCAGCCCCAGCATTTT.

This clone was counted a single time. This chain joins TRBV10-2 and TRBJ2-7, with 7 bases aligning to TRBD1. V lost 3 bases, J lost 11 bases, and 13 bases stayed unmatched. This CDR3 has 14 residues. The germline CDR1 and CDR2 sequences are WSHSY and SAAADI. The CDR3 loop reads CASSDVTGKREKYF. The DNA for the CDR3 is TGCGCCAGCAGTGATGTGACAGGGAAGAGGGAAAAGTACTTC.

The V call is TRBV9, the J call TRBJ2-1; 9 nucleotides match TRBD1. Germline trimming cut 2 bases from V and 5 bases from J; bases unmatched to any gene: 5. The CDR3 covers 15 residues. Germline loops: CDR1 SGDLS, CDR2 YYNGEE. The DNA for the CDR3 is TGTGCCAGCAGCGTGAGGGGACAGGGCGACAATGAGCAGTTCTTC. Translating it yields CASSVRGQGDNEQFF.

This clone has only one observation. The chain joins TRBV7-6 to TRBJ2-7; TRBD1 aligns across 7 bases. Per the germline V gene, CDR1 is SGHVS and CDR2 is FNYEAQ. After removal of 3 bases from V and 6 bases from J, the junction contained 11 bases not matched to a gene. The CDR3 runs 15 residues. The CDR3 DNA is TGTGCCAGCAGCTTCGAATTTGACAGGGCTCGCGAGCAGTACTTC. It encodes CASSFEFDRAREQYF.

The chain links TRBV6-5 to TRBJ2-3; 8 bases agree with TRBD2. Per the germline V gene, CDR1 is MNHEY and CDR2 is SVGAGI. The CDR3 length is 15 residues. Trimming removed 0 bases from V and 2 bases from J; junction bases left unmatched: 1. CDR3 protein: CASSYSTSATDTQYF. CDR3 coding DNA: TGTGCCAGCAGTTACTCGACTAGCGCCACAGATACGCAGTATTTT.